Following are 24 T cell receptor beta chains from one sample sequenced in a study of a mutant IDH1 vaccine in newly diagnosed glioma (dated by TCRdb to the early 2020s). The label giving this sample's time point can be read as: baseline, week 1 (first vaccination visit). Reading the label with the study, this specimen's treatment or condition is: pre-vaccination baseline after standard-of-care therapy. The method was the immunoSEQ multiplex PCR assay. TCRdb carries this immuneACCESS record with in-frame sequences only. Its versions omit some clonotypes, under half of them owing to an unresolved V gene in the studies checked, with the rest unexplained. This sample holds about 38,000 clones; just under 80% were observed only once. The top ten constitute approximately 8.4% of the sample. The material was PBMCs, obtained from a glioma patient treated with radiotherapy, temozolomide or both. These receptors were collected from a middle-aged man with glioma. Some clones in this sample may be carry-over from other donors' samples.

This clone is deemed medium-sized. The gene calls are TRBV5-5 and TRBJ1-5; no reliable D call. This CDR3 spans 16 amino acids. The germline V and J ends were trimmed by 1 base and 0 bases, with 11 bases remaining between them. Germline CDR1 SGHKS, CDR2 YYEKEE (reference sequence). Here the CDR3 reads CASSLRSVVSNQPQHF. As DNA, the CDR3 is TGTGCCAGCAGCTTGCGGTCAGTAGTTAGCAATCAGCCCCAGCATTTT.

The genes are TRBV29-1 and TRBJ2-7; 7 nucleotides match TRBD1. Germline CDR1 is SQVTM and CDR2 is ANQGSEA. J gave up 6 bases and V 5 bases, and 10 bases lay outside the gene matches. The CDR3 spans 13 residues. The CDR3 spells CSVNQGGVGEQYF. The CDR3 DNA sequence: TGCAGCGTTAATCAAGGGGGCGTAGGCGAGCAGTACTTC.

J is TRBJ2-7 and V is TRBV5-6; 8 nucleotides align to TRBD1. Trimming removed 4 bases from V and 0 bases from J; junction bases left unmatched: 6. The CDR3 has 15 amino acids. Germline loops: CDR1 SGHDT, CDR2 YYEEEE. CDR3 sequence: CASSGDRTRSYEQYF. CDR3 DNA sequence: TGTGCCAGCAGCGGGGACAGGACCCGCTCCTACGAGCAGTACTTC.

The chain employs TRBV9 and TRBJ1-1; D is ambiguous. Trimming removed 0 bases at V and 1 base at J, with 7 bases between. This CDR3 comprises 14 residues. CDR1 and CDR2 from the germline V gene are SGDLS and YYNGEE. Written as DNA, the CDR3 is TGTGCCAGCAGCGTAGGGAATTGGAACACTGAAGCTTTCTTT. This translates into CASSVGNWNTEAFF.

The J gene is TRBJ2-5, the V gene TRBV7-3; a possible D gene is TRBD2 (5 bases). CDR1 is SGHTA and CDR2 is FQGTGA in the germline V gene. This CDR3 region has 13 residues. Between the trimmed V and J ends, which lost 5 bases and 1 base, there was a span of 8 bases. DNA of the CDR3: TGTGCCAGCAGCCCGGGGAGCCAAGAGACCCAGTACTTC. Translation gives CASSPGSQETQYF. Full variable domain (remainder filled in from reference TRBV7-3 and TRBJ2-5): GAGVSQTPSNKVTEKGKYVELRCDPISGHTALYWYRQSLGQGPEFLIYFQGTGAADDSGLPNDRFFAVRPEGSVSTLKIQRTERGDSAVYLCASSPGSQETQYFGPGTRLLVL.

This chain connects TRBV2 to TRBJ1-6, with a weak D call TRBD1 (5 bases). V lost 6 bases, J lost 0 bases, and 9 bases lay in between. Per the germline V gene, CDR1 is SNHLY and CDR2 is FYNNEI. This CDR3 region has 15 residues. The CDR3 protein is CASREGSSYNSPLHF. The CDR3 nucleotides are TGTGCCAGCAGAGAGGGGAGCTCCTATAATTCACCCCTCCACTTT. The complete variable domain, with remaining parts taken from reference TRBV2 and TRBJ1-6, reads EPEVTQTPSHQVTQMGQEVILRCVPISNHLYFYWYRQILGQKVEFLVSFYNNEISEKSEIFDDQFSVERPDGSNFTLKIRSTKLEDSAMYFCASREGSSYNSPLHFGNGTRLTVT.

The chain carries TRBV13 and TRBJ2-7, with 8 bases identical to TRBD2. The V and J ends lost 7 bases and 0 bases, in that order; junction bases with no gene match: 11. The CDR3 totals 16 residues. The V gene's germline CDR1 is PRHDT and CDR2 FYEKMQ (reference sequence). CDR3 sequence: CASTSRAGGGSYEQYF. CDR3 DNA: TGTGCCAGCACCTCCCGGGCGGGGGGTGGCTCCTACGAGCAGTACTTC.

The chain employs TRBV30 and TRBJ2-4, with TRBD1 as a possible D gene (6 bases). V shed 0 bases and J shed 13 bases, with 19 bases lying between them. This CDR3 contains 14 residues. Germline CDR1 is GTSNPN and CDR2 is SVGIG (reference sequence). CDR3 in DNA: TGTGCCTGGAGTGTAAGGACAGTTGCAAGTCCACAGTACTTC. Translated, it gives CAWSVRTVASPQYF.

This clone appeared a single time. V and J are TRBV5-1 and TRBJ2-5, with a weak D call TRBD2 (6 bases). Germline values: CDR1 SGHRS, CDR2 YFSETQ. This CDR3 comprises 15 residues. Trimming removed 4 bases from V and 0 bases from J, with 13 bases in between. Here the CDR3 reads CASSTYRDYQETQYF. As DNA, the CDR3 is TGCGCCAGCAGCACCTACCGGGACTACCAAGAGACCCAGTACTTC. Using reference TRBV5-1 and TRBJ2-5 for the parts outside the CDR3, the full variable domain is KAGVTQTPRYLIKTRGQQVTLSCSPISGHRSVSWYQQTPGQGLQFLFEYFSETQRNKGNFPGRFSGRQFSNSRSEMNVSTLELGDSALYLCASSTYRDYQETQYFGPGTRLLVL.

This clone was seen a handful of times. This rearrangement joins TRBV5-3 to TRBJ2-3; D not resolved. TRBV5-3 belongs to the ORF category, with a function that is uncertain. The V gene lost 0 bases and the J gene lost 2 bases, with 4 bases spanning the gap. CDR3 length: 13 amino acids. The CDR3 DNA is TGTGCCAGAAGCTTGGCAGTCACAGATACGCAGTATTTT. Its translation: CARSLAVTDTQYF.

V gene TRBV9 combines with J gene TRBJ2-7; 12 bases are shared with TRBD2. The V and J ends lost 6 bases and 4 bases, in that order; junction bases with no gene match: 11. The germline V gene has CDR1 SGDLS and CDR2 YYNGEE. This CDR3 has 16 residues. The CDR3 spells CASIPYRTSGKYEQYF. The CDR3 bases are TGTGCCAGCATCCCATACAGGACTAGCGGGAAGTACGAGCAGTACTTC.

This CDR3 reads CASSIALSGSPLHF. In DNA form, the CDR3 reads TGTGCCAGTAGTATAGCACTATCGGGATCACCCCTCCACTTT. The chain has TRBV19 and TRBJ1-6; D is unclear. This CDR3 contains 14 residues. Per germline, CDR1 LNHDA and CDR2 SQIVND (reference sequence). The germline V and J ends were trimmed by 1 base and 10 bases, with 11 bases remaining between them.

The V call is TRBV6-6, the J call TRBJ1-5, with D uncertain. The ends were cut back, 6 bases at V and 2 bases at J, with 8 bases in the middle. The CDR3 is 13 residues long. Germline loops: CDR1 MNHNY, CDR2 SVGAGI (reference sequence). In DNA, the CDR3 is TGTGCCAGCAGCGGGAGGGGCAATCAGCCCCAGCATTTT. It yields the protein CASSGRGNQPQHF.

This CDR3 reads CASLDGPYSNQPQHF. The CDR3 DNA is TGTGCCAGCCTAGACGGACCTTATAGCAATCAGCCCCAGCATTTT. The rearrangement links TRBV19 to TRBJ1-5, with D unresolved. The germline CDR1 and CDR2 sequences are LNHDA and SQIVND (reference sequence). The V end was cut by 9 bases, the J end by 0 bases, with 15 bases between. This CDR3 is 15 amino acids long.

This chain links TRBV6-5 with TRBJ1-3; D not resolved. Trimming pared 2 bases from V and 4 bases from J, leaving 12 bases between. Germline CDR1 MNHEY, CDR2 SVGAGI. There are 15 residues in the CDR3. This chain's CDR3 is CASSYEGLSGNTIYF. CDR3 coding DNA: TGTGCCAGCAGTTACGAGGGTTTATCCGGAAACACCATATATTTT.

The gene calls are TRBV4-1 and TRBJ1-2; D not certain. Germline V gene data show CDR1 as MGHRA and CDR2 as YSYEKL. There are 17 residues in the CDR3. V was clipped by 4 bases and J by 0 bases, with 18 bases between them. CDR3 residues: CASSRMPRGAANYGYTF. As DNA, the CDR3 is TGCGCCAGCAGCCGCATGCCGCGCGGCGCCGCTAACTATGGCTACACCTTC.

CDR3 residues: CASSFPISGTQYF. The CDR3 DNA follows: TGTGCCAGCAGCTTCCCGATTTCGGGTACGCAGTATTTT. The rearrangement joins TRBV11-2 to TRBJ2-3, with D hard to call. The V and J ends lost 3 bases and 8 bases respectively, with 12 bases between them. The germline CDR1 and CDR2 sequences are SGHAT and FQNNGV. The CDR3 is 13 amino acids.

The chain joins TRBV27 to TRBJ2-7, with D tentatively TRBD1 (6 bases). The CDR3 covers 11 residues. The V end lost 7 bases, the J end lost 6 bases, and 10 bases lay between the germline ends. CDR1 is MNHEY and CDR2 is SMNVEV in the germline V gene (reference sequence). The CDR3 reads CASIRGGEQYF. DNA for the CDR3: TGTGCCAGCATCAGAGGGGGCGAGCAGTACTTC.

The genes are TRBV21-1 and TRBJ1-5. TRBV21-1 is listed as a pseudogene. CDR3 length: 17 residues. The CDR3 nucleotides read TGTGCCAGCAGCAAGGGAGGCAGGGGCGACCTCAATCAGCCCCAGCATTTT. Encoded protein: CASSKGGRGDLNQPQHF.

The V gene is TRBV5-6, the J gene TRBJ1-3; 10 bases are a match to TRBD1. The CDR3 is made up of 16 amino acids. J was trimmed by 7 bases and V by 2 bases; bases with no gene match: 9. In germline, CDR1 is SGHDT, CDR2 YYEEEE. The CDR3: CASSFGRQGARNTIYF. The CDR3 nucleotides read TGTGCCAGCAGCTTCGGGAGACAGGGGGCTCGGAACACCATATATTTT.

J is TRBJ1-1 and V is TRBV9; the D gene is possibly TRBD1 (6 bases). There are 14 residues in the CDR3. V lost 4 bases and J lost 7, with 17 bases in between. CDR1 is SGDLS, CDR2 YYNGEE, per germline. Here the CDR3 DNA reads TGTGCCAGCAGCCCCTCTCCGGGACAACTTGAAGCTTTCTTT. Its translation is CASSPSPGQLEAFF.

This clone showed up just a few times. The V and J genes are TRBV9 and TRBJ1-2, with unresolved D. This CDR3 spans 13 amino acids. Germline lookup yields CDR1 SGDLS and CDR2 YYNGEE. The V end was cut by 0 bases, the J end by 5 bases, with 8 bases between. The CDR3 spells CASSVGEGYGYTF. In DNA form, the CDR3 reads TGTGCCAGCAGCGTAGGCGAGGGATATGGCTACACCTTC.

The chain combines TRBV6-6 with TRBJ1-1, with 7 bases identical to TRBD1. V shed 4 bases and J 1 base; nucleotides not matched to a gene: 6. The CDR3 has 15 residues. The germline CDR1 and CDR2 sequences are MNHNY and SVGAGI (reference sequence). The CDR3 DNA reads as TGTGCCAGCAGTTGGCCGGGACAGCAGAACACTGAAGCTTTCTTT. Translation: CASSWPGQQNTEAFF.

CDR3 sequence (DNA): TGTGCCAGCTCTCTACCCTCCGGGACTAGCTCACAAGAGACCCAGTACTTC. Amino acid sequence: CASSLPSGTSSQETQYF. This chain uses TRBV18 with TRBJ2-5; 9 nucleotides align to TRBD2. This CDR3 has 17 amino acids. In germline, CDR1 is KGHSH, CDR2 LQKENI. Germline trimming cut 6 bases from V and 2 bases from J; bases unmatched to any gene: 13.